These T cell receptor beta chains were read from a single sample in a study of early T cells in non-severe SARS-CoV-2 infection. TCRdb independently ran MiXCR on the 5' RACE reads; one entry per CDR3 protein. The sample lists approximately 76,000 distinct CDR3 sequences; 11% to 15% were seen once. The material sequenced was whole blood. The receptors shown here come from an adult who was a healthcare worker with PCR-confirmed SARS-CoV-2 infection or an uninfected control (not recorded which). Each CDR3 is given with its conserved first and last residue. Each record gives: clone size, J gene, D gene, V gene, CDR3 protein, CDR3 DNA. D genes are given only for firm matches. The size field is filled for only some rows; it gives once, few, many or a size class.

few,TRBJ1-3,.,TRBV4-1,CASSQEAGGNTIYF,TGCGCCAGCAGCCAAGAAGCAGGGGGAAACACCATATATTTT
many,TRBJ1-5,.,TRBV2,CASSENTNQPQHF,TGTGCCAGCAGTGAGAACACCAATCAGCCCCAGCATTTT
.,TRBJ2-1,TRBD1,TRBV6-2/TRBV6-3,CASSPTGDRSYNEQFF,TGTGCCAGCAGTCCTACAGGGGACCGCTCCTACAATGAGCAGTTCTTC
many,TRBJ2-7,.,TRBV6-2/TRBV6-3,CASLTGGFGAYEQYF,TGTGCCAGCCTGACCGGGGGTTTTGGGGCCTACGAGCAGTACTTC
many,TRBJ1-2,.,TRBV6-6,CASSIRDSYTF,TGTGCCAGCAGCATAAGGGACTCATACACCTTC
many,TRBJ2-5,TRBD1,TRBV19,CASSKDRGETQYF,TGTGCCAGTAGTAAGGACAGGGGAGAGACCCAGTACTTC
.,TRBJ2-1,.,TRBV7-2,CASSPGDSTYNEQFF,TGTGCCAGCAGTCCCGGAGACTCAACCTACAATGAGCAGTTCTTC
many,TRBJ1-1,.,TRBV7-9,CASSFGTINTEAFF,TGTGCCAGCAGCTTCGGTACAATTAACACTGAAGCTTTCTTT
many,TRBJ1-1,.,TRBV10-3,CAIRTDMNTEAFF,TGTGCCATTCGGACAGATATGAACACTGAAGCTTTCTTT
.,TRBJ1-5,.,TRBV29-1,CSASDDGPQHF,TGCAGCGCCTCAGACGATGGGCCCCAGCATTTT
few,TRBJ1-6,.,TRBV2,CASREDSLNSPLHF,TGTGCCAGCAGGGAGGACAGCCTTAATTCACCCCTCCACTTT
many,TRBJ1-2,TRBD1,TRBV4-2,CASSPGTGGDGYTF,TGTGCCAGCAGCCCCGGGACAGGGGGCGATGGCTACACCTTC
many,TRBJ1-2,TRBD1,TRBV20-1,CSARREGAGVYGYTF,TGCAGTGCTAGGCGGGAGGGGGCCGGAGTCTATGGCTACACCTTC
.,TRBJ2-7,TRBD1,TRBV2,CASSIATGGTYEQYF,TGTGCCAGCAGTATAGCGACAGGGGGAACCTACGAGCAGTACTTC
.,TRBJ1-1,.,TRBV12-5,CASGLFGQPWADTEAFF,TGTGCTAGTGGTTTATTCGGCCAGCCATGGGCGGACACTGAAGCTTTCTTT